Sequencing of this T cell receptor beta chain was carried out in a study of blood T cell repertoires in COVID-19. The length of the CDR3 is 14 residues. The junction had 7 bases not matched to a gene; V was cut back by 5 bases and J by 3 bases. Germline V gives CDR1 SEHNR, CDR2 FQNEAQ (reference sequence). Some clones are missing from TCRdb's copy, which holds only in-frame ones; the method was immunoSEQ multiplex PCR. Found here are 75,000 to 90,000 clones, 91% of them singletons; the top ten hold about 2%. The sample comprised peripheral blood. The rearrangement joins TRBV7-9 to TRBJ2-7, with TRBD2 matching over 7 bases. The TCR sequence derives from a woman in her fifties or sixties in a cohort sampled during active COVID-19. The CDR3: CASSGGGSLYEQYF. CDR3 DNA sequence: TGTGCCAGCAGCGGGGGAGGGTCCCTCTACGAGCAGTACTTC.